These 22 T cell receptor beta chains share one sample of origin, sequenced in a study of blood T cell repertoires in COVID-19. Generated by immunoSEQ multiplex PCR, the TCRdb table keeps only in-frame clones and is missing some. The table includes 300,000 to 450,000 clones, 80% to 90% detected once. Sequenced sample: PBMCs or T cells enriched from blood (not recorded which). These receptors all stem from a man aged 18-30 years who had recovered from COVID-19.

The chain combines TRBV5-1 with TRBJ1-6; D gene uncertain. Trimming removed 0 bases from V and 11 bases from J, with 6 bases in between. Germline assignment: CDR1 SGHRS and CDR2 YFSETQ. The CDR3 has 12 amino acids. In DNA, the CDR3 is TGCGCCAGCAGCTTGGGGGAGCCACCCCTCCACTTT. Amino acids: CASSLGEPPLHF.

The count of this clone is one. This rearrangement joins TRBV11-2 to TRBJ2-1; 15 bases line up with TRBD2. The CDR3 contains 17 residues. CDR1 is SGHAT, CDR2 FQNNGV, per germline. Trimming cost V 6 bases and J 6 bases; bases outside gene matches: 9. The CDR3 region is CASRDWTSGREGNEQFF. The CDR3, as DNA: TGTGCCAGCAGAGACTGGACTAGCGGGAGGGAAGGCAATGAGCAGTTCTTC. The variable domain in full, completed from reference TRBV11-2 and TRBJ2-1, reads EAGVAQSPRYKIIEKRQSVAFWCNPISGHATLYWYQQILGQGPKLLIQFQNNGVVDDSQLPKDRFSAERLKGVDSTLKIQPAKLEDSAVYLCASRDWTSGREGNEQFFGPGTRLTVL.

This clone is a singleton in its sample. The CDR3 loop reads CASSQLKGQETQYF. The CDR3 DNA reads as TGTGCCAGCAGCCAACTCAAGGGGCAAGAGACCCAGTACTTC. The chain is built from TRBV5-4 and TRBJ2-5; possible D gene TRBD1, 5 bases. This CDR3 has 14 amino acids. Trimming removed 4 bases at V and 2 bases at J, with 12 bases between. In germline, CDR1 is SGHNT, CDR2 YYREEE (reference sequence).

In this sample, this clone turned up once. The V gene is TRBV29-1, the J gene TRBJ2-3; 9 nucleotides agree with TRBD2. CDR3 length: 16 residues. V shed 0 bases and J 6 bases; nucleotides not matched to a gene: 10. Germline lookup yields CDR1 SQVTM and CDR2 ANQGSEA. The CDR3 DNA reads TGCAGCGTTGAAGATCAAGCGGGAGGTCGGCTTGATACGCAGTATTTT. As protein: CSVEDQAGGRLDTQYF.

The V gene is TRBV5-6, the J gene TRBJ1-6, with a weak D call TRBD1 (6 bases). The CDR3 covers 14 residues. CDR1 and CDR2 from the germline V gene are SGHDT and YYEEEE. The V end was cut by 5 bases, the J end by 7 bases, with 13 bases between. CDR3 sequence: CASRFLQGNSPLHF. Here the CDR3 DNA reads TGTGCCAGCAGATTTCTCCAGGGGAATTCACCCCTCCACTTT. The variable domain in full, completed from reference TRBV5-6 and TRBJ1-6, reads DAGVTQSPTHLIKTRGQQVTLRCSPKSGHDTVSWYQQALGQGPQFIFQYYEEEERQRGNFPDRFSGHQFPNYSSELNVNALLLGDSALYLCASRFLQGNSPLHFGNGTRLTVT.

This clone has just a few counts. V usage is TRBV6-5 and J usage is TRBJ1-4, with a tentative D call TRBD1 (6 bases). The V and J ends lost 6 bases and 3 bases respectively, with 8 bases between them. The CDR3 length is 13 residues. Germline values: CDR1 MNHEY, CDR2 SVGAGI. This CDR3 is CASRQGSNEKLFF. The CDR3 nucleotides read TGTGCCAGCAGACAGGGCTCTAATGAAAAACTGTTTTTT.

The chain employs TRBV14 and TRBJ1-1; unclear D gene. This CDR3 is 15 amino acids long. With 0 bases removed from V and 1 base from J, the gap between germline ends came to 9 bases. In germline, CDR1 is SGHDN, CDR2 FVKESK. Here the CDR3 reads CASSQDPRTNTEAFF. In DNA form, the CDR3 reads TGTGCCAGCAGCCAAGATCCCAGAACGAACACTGAAGCTTTCTTT.

This chain joins TRBV6-1 and TRBJ2-5; 7 bases fit TRBD2. Trimming cost V 2 bases and J 4 bases; bases outside gene matches: 4. The CDR3 loop spans 14 amino acids. Germline loops: CDR1 MNHNS, CDR2 SASEGT. The chain's CDR3 is CASSEYTGGETQYF. The CDR3 DNA reads as TGTGCCAGCAGTGAATATACGGGGGGAGAGACCCAGTACTTC.

V usage is TRBV5-4 and J usage is TRBJ1-1; no clear D. CDR3 length equals 14 residues. Germline CDR1 SGHNT, CDR2 YYREEE (reference sequence). Trimming took 0 bases from V and 2 from J, leaving 8 bases between them. The CDR3 loop reads CASSLAAPNTEAFF. Here the CDR3 DNA reads TGTGCCAGCAGCTTGGCCGCGCCTAACACTGAAGCTTTCTTT. The whole variable domain, remainder taken from reference TRBV5-4 and TRBJ1-1, is ETGVTQSPTHLIKTRGQQVTLRCSSQSGHNTVSWYQQALGQGPQFIFQYYREEENGRGNFPPRFSGLQFPNYSSELNVNALELDDSALYLCASSLAAPNTEAFFGQGTRLTVV.

The V and J genes are TRBV4-1 and TRBJ1-6; 12 positions match TRBD1. The CDR3 consists of 16 residues. The V segment lost 6 bases and the J segment 10 bases; nucleotides outside the gene matches: 10. Germline V lookup: CDR1 MGHRA, CDR2 YSYEKL. CDR3 region: CASSPVGQGAGSPLHF. The CDR3 bases are TGCGCCAGCAGTCCAGTGGGACAGGGGGCCGGCTCACCCCTCCACTTT.

There are a few counts of this clone. The chain recombines TRBV5-7 with TRBJ2-7; TRBD1 might be the D (7 bases). TRBV5-7 qualifies as an ORF whose function is uncertain. V was cut by 1 base and J by 3 bases, with 14 bases left in between. The length of the CDR3 is 15 residues. CDR3 protein: CASSLSGQGDYEQYF. In nucleotides, the CDR3 is TGTGCCAGCAGCTTGAGCGGGCAGGGGGACTACGAGCAGTACTTC.

This chain uses TRBV9 with TRBJ2-1, with D possibly TRBD2 on 5 matching bases. Trimming cost V 4 bases and J 0 bases, with 14 bases left between them. The CDR3 sequence is 16 residues long. Germline lookup yields CDR1 SGDLS and CDR2 YYNGEE. The CDR3 DNA follows: TGTGCCAGCAGCCCCGCAGGTGGGAGCTCCTACAATGAGCAGTTCTTC. Amino acid sequence: CASSPAGGSSYNEQFF.

This sequence joins TRBV14 and TRBJ1-1; D not resolved. Per the germline V gene, CDR1 is SGHDN and CDR2 is FVKESK. The CDR3 runs 14 residues. The V end was cut by 1 base, the J end by 1 base, with 7 bases between. The CDR3 coding sequence is TGTGCCAGCAGCCAAGTCACGGGGAACACTGAAGCTTTCTTT. Residues: CASSQVTGNTEAFF.

This chain uses TRBV30 with TRBJ2-7, with TRBD2 as a possible D gene (7 bases). CDR1 is GTSNPN, CDR2 SVGIG, per germline (reference sequence). CDR3 length: 17 residues. Trimming shortened V by 1 base and J by 7 bases, and 26 bases separated the two germline ends. The CDR3 reads CAWSARGGGFTKKEQYF. The CDR3 nucleotides are TGTGCCTGGAGTGCCCGGGGAGGGGGGTTCACCAAGAAGGAGCAGTACTTC.

The rearrangement uses TRBV2 and TRBJ2-7, with TRBD1 as a possible D gene (6 bases). The CDR3 is 14 residues long. V dropped 7 bases and J dropped 8 bases, with 21 bases sitting between them. Germline V gene sequence: CDR1 SNHLY, CDR2 FYNNEI. The CDR3 nucleotides are TGTGCCAGCAAACCGGGACAAGTTTTTACGCAGCAGTACTTC. Amino acid sequence: CASKPGQVFTQQYF.

This chain joins TRBV6-2 or TRBV6-3 and TRBJ2-7, with D perhaps matching TRBD1 (6 bases). The germline V gene encodes CDR1 MNHEY and CDR2 SVGEGT. The V and J ends lost 0 bases and 1 base respectively, with 19 bases between them. The CDR3 is 18 amino acids. CDR3 nucleotides: TGTGCCAGCAGTTACTCGATAGGATTGGGACAAAGATCCTACGAGCAGTACTTC. It translates to CASSYSIGLGQRSYEQYF.

The V call is TRBV3-1 (or the pseudogene TRBV3-2), the J call TRBJ1-1; D might be TRBD1 (5 bases). This CDR3 region has 14 residues. Germline lookup yields CDR1 LGHDT and CDR2 YNNKEL (reference sequence). V was clipped by 3 bases and J by 5 bases, with 13 bases between them. CDR3 DNA: TGTGCCAGCAGCCATACCTCCAGGGTGACTGAAGCTTTCTTT. Translating it yields CASSHTSRVTEAFF.

The rearrangement uses TRBV3-1 (or the pseudogene TRBV3-2) and TRBJ2-7; TRBD1 is a possible D gene (6 bases). Germline V gene data show CDR1 as LGHDT and CDR2 as YNNKEL (reference sequence). CDR3 length equals 15 residues. Between the trimmed V and J ends, which lost 1 base and 4 bases, there was a span of 14 bases. In DNA, the CDR3 is TGTGCCAGCAGCCAAGCCGCCAGGGGCGCGTACGAGCAGTACTTC. Its translation: CASSQAARGAYEQYF.

The rearrangement joins TRBV7-2 to TRBJ2-2; D not resolved. In germline, CDR1 is SGHTA, CDR2 FQGNSA. CDR3 size: 13 residues. Trimming stripped 4 bases from V and 6 bases from J, with 9 bases between. Written as DNA, the CDR3 is TGTGCCAGCAGCTCTAGTTGGGCCGGGGAGCTGTTTTTT. Its translation: CASSSSWAGELFF.

This clone was picked up one time. The chain combines TRBV7-9 with TRBJ1-2; tentatively, D is TRBD1 (6 bases). The CDR3 runs to 15 residues. Germline V CDR1 and CDR2: SEHNR, FQNEAQ (reference sequence). V lost 7 bases, J lost 4 bases, and 19 bases lay in between. The chain's CDR3 is CASTNKDRSFYGYTF. The CDR3 coding sequence is TGTGCCAGCACCAATAAGGACAGATCCTTCTATGGCTACACCTTC.

This chain uses TRBV27 with TRBJ1-6; 8 bases are a match to TRBD1. CDR1 and CDR2 from the germline V gene are MNHEY and SMNVEV (reference sequence). The CDR3 runs to 14 residues. V gave up 3 bases and J gave up 9 bases; unmatched junction bases: 4. The CDR3 sequence: CASSFQGAGSPLHF. Written as DNA, the CDR3 is TGTGCCAGCAGTTTCCAGGGGGCAGGTTCACCCCTCCACTTT.

This clone was observed a single time. The chain joins TRBV19 to TRBJ1-1, with 8 positions matching TRBD1. The length of the CDR3 is 15 residues. Germline assignment: CDR1 LNHDA and CDR2 SQIVND (reference sequence). With V trimmed by 3 bases and J by 5 bases, 8 bases remained unmatched. CDR3 DNA sequence: TGTGCCAGTAGTATGGCCAGGGGGCAGGGGACTGAAGCTTTCTTT. Encoded protein: CASSMARGQGTEAFF.